This T cell receptor (beta chain) is from a study of CD8+ T cells in alopecia areata. Study-wide findings and caveats: Tofacitinib significantly brought down scalp clonality and expanded CD8+ clones among top 100. Clonality was higher in lesional than normal scalp, especially in alopecia totalis/universalis.

Treatment of the sample: oral pan-JAK inhibitor, 5-10 mg twice daily. RNA extraction was followed by reverse transcription into cDNA, which acted as the sequencing template. Repertoires were generated with immunoSEQ multiplex PCR, while TCRdb's copy carries only in-frame clones and drops some. The table shows 95,000 to 100,000 clones, with roughly 64% occurring only once. Comments on this clone: The antigen remains unidentified.

Germline V gene sequence: CDR1 KGHSH, CDR2 LQKENI. The J segment lost 4 bases and the V segment lost 2 bases, leaving 6 bases of the junction unmatched. The CDR3 consists of 18 residues. The source material was CD8+ T cells sorted from blood, sampled at week 4, from a patient treated with tofacitinib. This receptor was obtained from a human donor with alopecia areata. The chain couples TRBV18 to TRBJ2-6, with 12 bases matching TRBD1. The CDR3 region is CASSPMGQGAAGANVLTF. In DNA, the CDR3 is TGTGCCAGCTCACCAATGGGACAGGGGGCGGCAGGGGCCAACGTCCTGACTTTC.